This T cell receptor (beta chain) appears in the sequencing data of a study of CD8+ T cells in alopecia areata. Study-wide context: Treated patients were given oral tofacitinib, which was dosed at 5 to 10 mg twice daily. Tofacitinib continued for 6 to 18 months and was then withheld for 6 months. Findings and limits, study-wide: Scalp lesions, especially in alopecia totalis/universalis, had higher clonality than normal scalp.

Following extraction, RNA underwent reverse transcription to cDNA, which served as the sequencing template. Sequencing used immunoSEQ multiplex PCR; TCRdb keeps in-frame clones, though not all of them. This table holds 150,000 to 200,000 clones, about 66% found once. This clone was counted once. Antigen unknown. Germline V gene data show CDR1 as SGHDT and CDR2 as YYEEEE. The CDR3 runs to 12 residues. Trimming took off 2 bases at V and 10 bases at J, with 11 bases between the two ends. The sample was CD8+ T cells sorted from blood, taken at week 0. This TCR was recovered from a human donor with alopecia areata. The chain combines TRBV5-6 with TRBJ2-3, with a weak D call TRBD2 (5 bases). The CDR3 here is CASSLSREAQYF. Written as DNA, the CDR3 is TGTGCCAGCAGCTTATCCCGGGAAGCGCAGTATTTT.